The entry below gives a single T cell receptor (beta chain) sequence along with its context. No antigen is known for it. Other nucleotide sequences in the sample specify the same CDR3. The data originate from a study of beta chain features in type 1 diabetes. This CDR3 comprises 12 residues. The germline V and J ends were trimmed by 0 bases and 3 bases, with 4 bases remaining between them. Per germline, CDR1 SGHRS and CDR2 YFSETQ. Broader study findings: Any PCR bias toward short templates would affect both groups alike.

Expressed TCRB transcripts were sequenced, since all the RNA that had been isolated was reverse transcribed. This table comes from immunoSEQ multiplex PCR, and its TCRdb copy is limited to in-frame clones, with some not included. The sample shows about 350,000 clones, around 19% of them seen only once. The sample taken for sequencing was naive CD4+ T cells from blood. The receptor comes from a young woman in good health. The V and J genes are TRBV5-1 and TRBJ2-7; no definite D call. The CDR3 DNA is TGCGCCAGCAGCTTGGACATCTACGAGCAGTACTTC. The encoded protein is CASSLDIYEQYF.